The T cell receptor beta chain under discussion was sequenced for a study of blood T cell repertoires in COVID-19. The CDR3 runs to 14 residues. Germline V gives CDR1 ENHRY, CDR2 SYGVKD. V lost 4 bases and J 1 base, leaving 8 bases between the germline ends. Grouping used clinical history reported by participants in a survey and questionnaire. Participants in the exposed group had met a COVID-19 case in the 2 weeks before joining the study. The protocol was immunoSEQ multiplex PCR, while the TCRdb copy is restricted to in-frame clones and leaves out a portion. The sample holds 130,000 to 150,000 clones; 65% to 85% are singletons and the top ten take approximately 5.7%. This clone was observed a few times.

Specimen: PBMCs or T cells enriched from blood (not recorded which). This chain joins TRBV10-3 and TRBJ1-3; weak D call: TRBD1 (5 bases). The TCR was taken from a woman aged 50 to 60 who had been exposed to COVID-19. CDR3: CAISGTGSGNTIYF. In nucleotides, the CDR3 is TGTGCCATCAGTGGAACAGGTTCTGGAAACACCATATATTTT.